The TCR beta chain described here comes from a study of CD8+CD57+ T cells in acquired aplastic anemia. Turning to the study itself: Roughly 3.1 ug was the average amount of DNA from sorted CD4+ and CD8+ cells.

CDR3 size: 14 residues. Germline CDR1 and CDR2: SGHTA and FQGTGA. The ends lost 5 bases at V and 3 bases at J; junction bases unmatched: 6. Study outcomes and limitations: Patients and controls had CD8+ Simpson's diversity values that were not significantly distinct.

As concerns this clonotype: Its target is not known.

For sequencing, patients were chosen who had shown expansion of CD8+CD57+ cells by flow cytometry. Patients, without exception, had severe acquired aplastic anemia. TCR beta VDJ and CDR3 were profiled, and genomic DNA was the template. TCRdb called the reads again in MiXCR, with one record for every CDR3 protein. The data show approximately 300,000 distinct CDR3 sequences, approximately 58% seen once. What was sequenced was sorted CD4+, CD8+, or CD8+CD57+ T cells (not recorded which) from PBMCs. The chain uses TRBV7-3 and TRBJ2-7, with 8 bases fitting TRBD2. The source of this sequence is a human donor with aplastic anemia. The DNA for the CDR3 is TGTGCCAGCAGCGGTAGCGGGGACAACTACGAGCAGTACTTC. Translation gives CASSGSGDNYEQYF.